This T cell receptor beta chain was retrieved from a study of T-cell memory formation after mild COVID-19. This clonotype has a count of ten or more. With 3 bases removed from V and 7 bases from J, the gap between germline ends came to 9 bases. This CDR3 is built from 12 residues. Germline V gives CDR1 MDHEN, CDR2 SYDVKM. TCRdb recomputed calls from the 5' RACE reads with MiXCR, one row per CDR3 protein. The top ten hold under 30% of the sample, which has 170,000 or so distinct CDR3 sequences, over 20% seen once. Sequenced material: PBMCs or a T cell subset sorted from them (not recorded which). The TCR originated in an adult woman who had mild COVID-19 (a few samples of this study predate the infection). Cell type and time point are not known. The rearrangement links TRBV28 to TRBJ1-1, with D perhaps matching TRBD1 (5 bases). CDR3 sequence (DNA): TGTGCCAGCAGTTTCCCCAGGGATGAAGCTTTCTTT. Protein sequence: CASSFPRDEAFF.